The next 32 T cell receptor beta chains were all read from a single sample in a study of OX40 agonist ivuxolimab in advanced cancers. The table came from immunoSEQ multiplex PCR; TCRdb's copy has only in-frame clones and leaves some out. Seen here are about 72,000 clones, around nine tenths observed once, and the top ten hold 5% to 6.5%. Source: CD4+ or CD8+ T cells sorted from blood, taken in a trial of the OX40 agonist ivuxolimab. Receptors were obtained from an adult with an advanced solid tumor such as melanoma, head and neck, liver or kidney cancer.

This clone was recorded only once. This chain joins TRBV27 and TRBJ1-2; no definite D call. Germline V lookup: CDR1 MNHEY, CDR2 SMNVEV (reference sequence). V lost 5 bases to trimming and J lost 4 bases, with 14 bases between them. There are 14 residues in the CDR3. The DNA of the CDR3 is TGTGCCAGCAGTACCAGGCCCCTCCCCTATGGCTACACCTTC. Translation gives CASSTRPLPYGYTF.

The V and J genes are TRBV5-5 and TRBJ2-7, with D maybe TRBD2 (6 bases). V was shortened by 2 bases and J by 7 bases, with 10 bases between the two germline ends. The length of the CDR3 is 12 residues. CDR1 and CDR2 from the germline V gene are SGHKS and YYEKEE (reference sequence). The CDR3 spells CASSFSGEEQYF. The CDR3 DNA is TGTGCCAGCAGCTTTTCGGGGGAAGAGCAGTACTTC.

This chain uses TRBV15 with TRBJ2-3; 11 nucleotides match TRBD2. Germline assignment: CDR1 LNHNV and CDR2 YYDKDF (reference sequence). This CDR3 is built from 17 residues. Losses at the gene ends were 1 base for V and 3 bases for J; bases not matched to a gene: 6. The CDR3 bases are TGTGCCACCAGCAGAGTCTTCCCTAGCGGGGGGACAGATACGCAGTATTTT. It is translated as CATSRVFPSGGTDTQYF.

This sequence joins TRBV30 and TRBJ1-2; D is unresolved. CDR1 and CDR2 from the germline V gene are GTSNPN and SVGIG (reference sequence). The CDR3 is 10 residues long. V was cut by 7 bases and J by 3 bases, with 6 bases left in between. For the CDR3, the DNA is TGTGCCTCCGGTCACTATGGCTACACCTTC. This gives the protein CASGHYGYTF. Full variable domain (outside the CDR3, taken from reference TRBV30 and TRBJ1-2): SQTIHQWPATLVQPVGSPLSLECTVEGTSNPNLYWYRQAAGRGLQLLFYSVGIGQISSEVPQNLSASRPQDRQFILSSKKLLLSDSGFYLCASGHYGYTFGSGTRLTVV.

The CDR3, as DNA: TGCGCCAGCAGCTTGGATGGACTAGCGGGAGCGGACAATGAGCAGTTCTTC. It codes for CASSLDGLAGADNEQFF. The chain links TRBV5-1 to TRBJ2-1; TRBD2 matches 13 bases. CDR3 length: 17 residues. The V gene's germline CDR1 is SGHRS and CDR2 YFSETQ. The junction had 5 bases not matched to a gene; V was cut back by 0 bases and J by 5 bases.

The J gene is TRBJ1-1, the V gene TRBV27; D gene unclear. V was trimmed by 2 bases and J by 3 bases, leaving 10 bases between them. There are 14 residues in the CDR3. Looked up from germline, CDR1 is MNHEY and CDR2 is SMNVEV (reference sequence). The CDR3 DNA follows: TGTGCCAGCAGTTTAGCTGGTCCTTACACTGAAGCTTTCTTT. It yields the protein CASSLAGPYTEAFF.

The rearrangement uses TRBV29-1 and TRBJ1-2, with D tentatively TRBD1 (5 bases). Trimming cost V 3 bases and J 8 bases, with 25 bases left between them. This CDR3 region has 16 residues. In germline, CDR1 is SQVTM, CDR2 ANQGSEA. The CDR3 loop is CSVDLVRDGLGRGYTF. CDR3 DNA: TGCAGCGTTGATTTGGTTAGGGACGGACTGGGCCGGGGCTACACCTTC.

V gene TRBV9 combines with J gene TRBJ2-1; 8 bases are shared with TRBD1. CDR3 length equals 20 residues. In germline, CDR1 is SGDLS, CDR2 YYNGEE. Losses at the gene ends were 4 bases for V and 6 bases for J; bases not matched to a gene: 24. The CDR3 spells CASSSTLGQVETGWVNEQFF. The CDR3 nucleotides are TGTGCCAGCAGCTCAACCCTGGGACAGGTAGAGACCGGGTGGGTCAATGAGCAGTTCTTC.

This clone was recorded once. V usage is TRBV27 and J usage is TRBJ2-7; D may be TRBD1 (6 bases). This CDR3 comprises 15 residues. The ends were cut back, 6 bases at V and 1 base at J, with 16 bases in the middle. The germline CDR1 and CDR2 sequences are MNHEY and SMNVEV (reference sequence). CDR3: CASSPYREGSYEQYF. The CDR3, as DNA: TGTGCCAGCAGCCCCTACAGGGAAGGTTCCTACGAGCAGTACTTC.

CDR3 sequence reads: CATSVARRANEKLFF. DNA of the CDR3: TGTGCCACCAGCGTCGCCCGCCGGGCTAATGAAAAACTGTTTTTT. The V and J genes are TRBV15 and TRBJ1-4; D gene ambiguous. CDR1 is LNHNV and CDR2 is YYDKDF in the germline V gene (reference sequence). This CDR3 is built from 15 residues. V was trimmed by 5 bases and J by 3 bases, leaving 13 bases between them.

CDR3 nucleotides: TGTGCCAGCAGCCGAGAACCAATCAGCTCTGGAAACACCATATATTTT. Amino acids: CASSREPISSGNTIYF. The rearrangement links TRBV7-9 to TRBJ1-3; D not resolved. V was shortened by 5 bases and J by 0 bases, with 14 bases between the two germline ends. CDR3 size: 16 residues. The germline V gene encodes CDR1 SEHNR and CDR2 FQNEAQ (reference sequence).

The J gene is TRBJ2-7, the V gene TRBV28; D is unresolved. There are 13 residues in the CDR3. The V and J ends lost 3 bases and 6 bases respectively, with 12 bases between them. Germline V CDR1 and CDR2: MDHEN, SYDVKM. CDR3 sequence (DNA): TGTGCCAGCAGTTTCATAGGGTCCAGCGAGCAGTACTTC. Translation gives CASSFIGSSEQYF.

The genes are TRBV15 and TRBJ2-2; 7 bases line up with TRBD1. Germline values: CDR1 LNHNV, CDR2 YYDKDF (reference sequence). The CDR3 extends over 17 amino acids. Trimming took 4 bases from V and 7 from J; bases not matched to a gene: 15. CDR3 in amino acids: CATSKGARGLINGELFF. The DNA for the CDR3 is TGTGCCACCAGCAAGGGGGCCAGGGGTTTAATAAACGGGGAGCTGTTTTTT.

The chain is built from TRBV15 and TRBJ1-5; D is unresolved. CDR1 and CDR2 (germline): LNHNV, YYDKDF (reference sequence). The CDR3 extends over 12 amino acids. The V end was cut by 1 base, the J end by 4 bases, with 2 bases between. CDR3 sequence: CATSRGNQPQHF. In nucleotides, the CDR3 is TGTGCCACCAGCAGAGGGAATCAGCCCCAGCATTTT.

This clone was seen only a few times. The CDR3 nucleotides read TGTGCCAGTAGCGTAGGAAGAGAAGCTTTCTTT. Residues: CASSVGREAFF. The V gene is TRBV19, the J gene TRBJ1-1; D unresolved. The CDR3 runs to 11 residues. V lost 6 bases and J lost 8, with 10 bases in between. Germline values: CDR1 LNHDA, CDR2 SQIVND (reference sequence).

The gene calls are TRBV19 and TRBJ2-1; 12 bases are shared with TRBD2. Per germline, CDR1 LNHDA and CDR2 SQIVND (reference sequence). The junction had 4 bases not matched to a gene; V was cut back by 4 bases and J by 6 bases. CDR3 length: 15 residues. The CDR3 bases are TGTGCCAGTAGTACCCTAGCGGGAGGGCCCAATGAGCAGTTCTTC. Protein sequence: CASSTLAGGPNEQFF.

The gene calls are TRBV6-5 and TRBJ2-2; 8 bases align to TRBD1. Germline V gene lookup returns CDR1 MNHEY and CDR2 SVGAGI. The CDR3 contains 15 residues. The ends lost 5 bases at V and 2 bases at J; junction bases unmatched: 4. The CDR3 coding sequence is TGTGCCAGCAGTCCGGGACAGGACAACACCGGGGAGCTGTTTTTT. Its protein product is CASSPGQDNTGELFF.

The J gene is TRBJ1-5, the V gene TRBV27, with 8 bases identical to TRBD1. CDR3 size: 15 residues. Germline assignment: CDR1 MNHEY and CDR2 SMNVEV (reference sequence). The V and J ends lost 4 bases and 9 bases, in that order; junction bases with no gene match: 11. The CDR3 here is CASSSSGQGGTPQHF. The CDR3 DNA follows: TGTGCCAGCAGTTCCTCAGGACAGGGTGGTACGCCCCAGCATTTT.

The chain links TRBV5-8 to TRBJ2-1; D ambiguous. The germline CDR1 and CDR2 sequences are SGHTS and YDEGEE. CDR3 length: 14 residues. V lost 0 bases and J lost 7, with 11 bases in between. For the CDR3, the DNA is TGTGCCAGCAGCTTGGCGGTTTTGAATAATGAGCAGTTCTTC. This gives the protein CASSLAVLNNEQFF.

The J gene is TRBJ2-1, the V gene TRBV4-3; D is perhaps TRBD2 (5 bases). Germline V lookup: CDR1 LGHNA, CDR2 YSLEER. The CDR3 spans 15 residues. V was trimmed by 4 bases and J by 0 bases, leaving 10 bases between them. The DNA of the CDR3 is TGCGCCAGCAGCCCCCGGGGATTCTCCTACAATGAGCAGTTCTTC. This translates into CASSPRGFSYNEQFF.

This clone was seen a few times. The chain combines TRBV19 with TRBJ1-1; D not resolved. The V end lost 5 bases, the J end lost 0 bases, and 4 bases lay between the germline ends. The CDR3 has 12 residues. Germline values: CDR1 LNHDA, CDR2 SQIVND (reference sequence). The CDR3 DNA follows: TGTGCCAGTAGTTTGGTGAACACTGAAGCTTTCTTT. It specifies CASSLVNTEAFF.

The chain is built from TRBV5-6 and TRBJ1-5; no firm D call. CDR1 SGHDT and CDR2 YYEEEE come from the germline V gene. The ends were cut back, 2 bases at V and 5 bases at J, with 11 bases in the middle. The length of the CDR3 is 14 residues. CDR3 residues: CASSLFSEDQPQHF. In nucleotides, the CDR3 is TGTGCCAGCAGCTTATTTTCGGAAGATCAGCCCCAGCATTTT.

This chain connects TRBV6-4 to TRBJ2-1, with D perhaps TRBD1 or TRBD2 (6 bases each). The CDR3 spans 15 residues. The germline V and J ends were trimmed by 3 bases and 5 bases, with 14 bases remaining between them. Germline-derived CDR1 and CDR2 are MRHNA and SNTAGT. DNA of the CDR3: TGTGCCAGCAGTGAAACGGGGGCCCCAAACAATGAGCAGTTCTTC. This translates into CASSETGAPNNEQFF.

J is TRBJ1-5 and V is TRBV6-5; D gene uncertain. CDR1 is MNHEY and CDR2 is SVGAGI in the germline V gene. This CDR3 region has 13 residues. V gave up 6 bases and J gave up 5 bases, with 11 bases separating them. The CDR3 DNA reads TGTGCCAGCAGGGATACAGATTATCAGCCCCAGCATTTT. Translation gives CASRDTDYQPQHF.

This clone showed up just once. The J gene is TRBJ2-7, the V gene TRBV15; 9 bases are shared with TRBD1. V lost 0 bases and J lost 5; bases outside the gene matches: 5. This CDR3 has 15 amino acids. CDR1 is LNHNV, CDR2 YYDKDF, per germline (reference sequence). The CDR3 sequence is CATSRDRTGAHEQYF. The CDR3 nucleotides read TGTGCCACCAGCAGAGATAGGACAGGGGCCCACGAGCAGTACTTC.

This sequence joins TRBV10-3 and TRBJ1-1; D is possibly TRBD1 (5 bases). V was pared by 4 bases and J by 1 base, with 16 bases between. Germline CDR1 reads ENHRY; CDR2 reads SYGVKD. The CDR3 runs 16 residues. The CDR3 sequence is CAISVAPDRPNTEAFF. CDR3 DNA sequence: TGTGCCATCAGTGTGGCCCCCGACAGACCGAACACTGAAGCTTTCTTT.

This clone appeared once. V and J are TRBV18 and TRBJ2-6; a weak D match, TRBD1 (6 bases). V shed 3 bases and J shed 2 bases, with 14 bases lying between them. Germline V gene lookup returns CDR1 KGHSH and CDR2 LQKENI. This CDR3 comprises 17 residues. CDR3 sequence: CASSPGPGVTGANVLTF. The CDR3 nucleotides read TGTGCCAGCTCACCGGGGCCAGGGGTCACTGGGGCCAACGTCCTGACTTTC.

V gene TRBV27 combines with J gene TRBJ1-1; D is unclear. The CDR3 contains 14 residues. Deletions cut 5 bases from V and 5 bases from J, with 15 bases between. Germline CDR1 reads MNHEY; CDR2 reads SMNVEV (reference sequence). CDR3 sequence (DNA): TGTGCCAGCAGTGTGACGGGCGGGAGTACTGAAGCTTTCTTT. Protein: CASSVTGGSTEAFF.

Notes on this clone: One end of the junction fails to match germline, which may point to a read error. The chain is built from TRBV7-7 and TRBJ2-7; 9 bases align to TRBD1. Looked up from germline, CDR1 is SSHAT and CDR2 is FNYEAQ (reference sequence). CDR3 size: 14 residues. CDR3 amino acids: CASSPGTGNYEQYF. CDR3 DNA sequence: TGTGCTAGCAGCCCCGGGACAGGGAATTACGAGCAGTACTTC. The entire variable domain, with the rest obtained from reference TRBV7-7 and TRBJ2-7, is as follows: GAGVSQSPRYKVTKRGQDVTLRCDPISSHATLYWYQQALGQGPEFLTYFNYEAQPDKSGLPSDRFSAERPEGSISTLTIQRTEQRDSAMYRCASSPGTGNYEQYFGPGTRLTVT.

V and J are TRBV5-4 and TRBJ2-3; tentative D call: TRBD1 (5 bases). Trimming took 6 bases from V and 0 from J, leaving 17 bases between them. Per the germline V gene, CDR1 is SGHNT and CDR2 is YYREEE (reference sequence). The CDR3 length is 16 residues. CDR3 bases: TGTGCCAGCACCCCGAGGAAGGGGTCTAGCACAGATACGCAGTATTTT. Its protein product is CASTPRKGSSTDTQYF.

The rearrangement uses TRBV19 and TRBJ1-2, with D possibly TRBD1 on 5 matching bases. CDR3 length: 15 amino acids. Trimming pared 3 bases from V and 4 bases from J, leaving 15 bases between. CDR1 LNHDA and CDR2 SQIVND come from the germline V gene (reference sequence). The CDR3: CASSIWGPGSYGYTF. The CDR3 DNA follows: TGTGCCAGTAGTATTTGGGGCCCTGGGAGCTATGGCTACACCTTC.

The V and J genes are TRBV2 and TRBJ1-4; no reliable D call. Trimming removed 7 bases at V and 6 bases at J, with 12 bases between. This CDR3 comprises 13 residues. CDR1 is SNHLY, CDR2 FYNNEI, per germline. CDR3 nucleotides: TGTGCCAGCATTACGAGCCAGGATGAAAAACTGTTTTTT. It is translated as CASITSQDEKLFF. Complete variable domain (other parts from reference TRBV2 and TRBJ1-4): EPEVTQTPSHQVTQMGQEVILRCVPISNHLYFYWYRQILGQKVEFLVSFYNNEISEKSEIFDDQFSVERPDGSNFTLKIRSTKLEDSAMYFCASITSQDEKLFFGSGTQLSVL.